This T cell receptor beta chain is from a study of blood T cell repertoires in COVID-19. CDR3 length: 13 amino acids. The germline V gene encodes CDR1 SGHRS and CDR2 YFSETQ. The ends lost 6 bases at V and 5 bases at J; junction bases unmatched: 2. Method: immunoSEQ multiplex PCR; TCRdb's copy keeps in-frame clones and lacks some. The table lists approximately 180,000 clones, 70% to 90% of them singletons. In regard to this clone: This sample also contains other DNA sequences that code for the same CDR3.

This receptor was identified in a human donor with active or convalescent COVID-19. The donor label of this sample is uncertain. The sample taken for sequencing was peripheral blood. The V gene is TRBV5-1, the J gene TRBJ1-4; 9 nucleotides agree with TRBD1. The CDR3 region is CASTTGGNEKLFF. The DNA for the CDR3 is TGCGCCAGCACGACAGGGGGAAATGAAAAACTGTTTTTT.